This passage covers 4 T cell receptor beta chains from one sample sequenced in a study of blood T cell dynamics during melanoma immunotherapy. This table comes from immunoSEQ multiplex PCR, and its TCRdb copy is limited to in-frame clones, with some not included. The sample consists of about 11,000 clones, 80% of them appearing once. Time point indicated: week 3, after first cycle of checkpoint inhibitor. This material consisted of blood, taken from a patient treated with checkpoint blockade. Receptor source: a human donor with melanoma.

The chain has TRBV18 and TRBJ1-1; 7 bases match TRBD1. Per germline, CDR1 KGHSH and CDR2 LQKENI. J lost 0 bases, V lost 6 bases, and 4 bases had no gene match. The length of the CDR3 is 14 residues. The CDR3 loop is CASSQGQMNTEAFF. In nucleotides, the CDR3 is TGTGCCAGCTCCCAGGGACAGATGAACACTGAAGCTTTCTTT.

This rearrangement joins TRBV2 to TRBJ2-1; D is tentatively TRBD1 or TRBD2 (5 bases each). The CDR3 spans 13 residues. CDR1 SNHLY and CDR2 FYNNEI come from the germline V gene. V was pared by 6 bases and J by 3 bases, with 9 bases between. The CDR3 sequence: CASRGPFYNEQFF. The CDR3, as DNA: TGTGCCAGCAGGGGACCTTTCTACAATGAGCAGTTCTTC.

The chain carries TRBV7-2 and TRBJ2-1; 12 nucleotides agree with TRBD2. Germline V gives CDR1 SGHTA, CDR2 FQGNSA. CDR3 length: 16 residues. V gave up 3 bases and J gave up 9 bases; unmatched junction bases: 9. This CDR3 reads CASSFRLAGALGEQFF. CDR3 in DNA: TGTGCCAGCAGCTTTCGACTAGCGGGGGCCCTTGGTGAGCAGTTCTTC.

This chain links TRBV4-1 with TRBJ1-2; TRBD1 aligns across 9 bases. CDR1 MGHRA and CDR2 YSYEKL come from the germline V gene. CDR3 size: 16 residues. J gave up 2 bases and V 3 bases, and 7 bases lay outside the gene matches. The CDR3 spells CASSQGQGWGNYGYTF. The CDR3 nucleotides are TGCGCCAGCAGCCAGGGACAGGGTTGGGGAAACTATGGCTACACCTTC.